The clone carrying this TCR beta chain was detected only a few times. TCRdb re-derived calls from the RT-PCR reads in MiXCR, one entry per CDR3 protein. The profile shows about 540,000 distinct CDR3 sequences, 20% to 25% of them singletons. This record belongs to a study of response to subunit inactivated influenza vaccine. The CDR3 is 11 residues long. Germline lookup yields CDR1 MNHEY and CDR2 SVGEGT. The V end lost 6 bases, the J end lost 6 bases, and 6 bases lay between the germline ends. The same sample was also studied in work on T cells expressing NK-cell markers. From that study: Libraries used 5'RACE template switching adding universal primer site and UMIs. Within several experiments, an anti-gamma-delta TCR antibody kept the sorting limited to alpha-beta TCR T cells. These clonotypes additionally ranked first within the CD3+CD56-NKG2C+ fraction of a few donors. Clones of NKG2C+ T cells that had expanded were of unclear HCMV specificity.

V usage is TRBV6-2 or TRBV6-3 and J usage is TRBJ2-1; no definite D call. Specimen: CD4+ T cells sorted from PBMCs, collected approximately 13 days after vaccination. The receptor was isolated from a man in his fifties or sixties who received an inactivated influenza vaccine. The CDR3 nucleotides read TGTGCCAGCAGCGACGGCAATGAGCAGTTCTTC. It translates to CASSDGNEQFF.